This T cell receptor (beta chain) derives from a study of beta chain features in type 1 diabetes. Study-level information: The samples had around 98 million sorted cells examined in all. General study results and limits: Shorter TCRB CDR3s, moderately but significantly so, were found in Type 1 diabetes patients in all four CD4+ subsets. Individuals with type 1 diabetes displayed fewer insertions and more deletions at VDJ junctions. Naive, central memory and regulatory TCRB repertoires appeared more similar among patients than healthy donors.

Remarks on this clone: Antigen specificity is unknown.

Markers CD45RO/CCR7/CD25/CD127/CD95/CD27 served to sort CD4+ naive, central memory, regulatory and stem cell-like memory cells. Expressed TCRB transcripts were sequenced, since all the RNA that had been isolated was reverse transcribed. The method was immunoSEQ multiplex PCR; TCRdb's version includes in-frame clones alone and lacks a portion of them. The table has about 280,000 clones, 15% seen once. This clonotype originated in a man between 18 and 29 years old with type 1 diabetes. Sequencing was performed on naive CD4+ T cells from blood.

This CDR3 is CASSVATGTSGALSTDTQYF. As DNA, the CDR3 is TGTGCCAGCAGCGTAGCTACAGGGACTAGCGGGGCTCTTAGCACAGATACGCAGTATTTT. The chain couples TRBV9 to TRBJ2-3; 13 nucleotides align to TRBD2. CDR3 length: 20 residues. Germline V gene data show CDR1 as SGDLS and CDR2 as YYNGEE. Trimming cost V 0 bases and J 0 bases; bases outside gene matches: 10.